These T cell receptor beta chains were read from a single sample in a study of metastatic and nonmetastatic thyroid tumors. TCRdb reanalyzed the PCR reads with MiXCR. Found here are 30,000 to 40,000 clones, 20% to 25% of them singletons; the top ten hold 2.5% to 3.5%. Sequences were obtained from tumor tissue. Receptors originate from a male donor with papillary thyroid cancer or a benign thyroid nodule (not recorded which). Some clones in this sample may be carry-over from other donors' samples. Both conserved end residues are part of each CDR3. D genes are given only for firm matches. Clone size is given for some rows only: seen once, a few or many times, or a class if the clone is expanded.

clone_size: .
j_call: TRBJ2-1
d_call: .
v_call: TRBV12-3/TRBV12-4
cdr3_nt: TGTGCCAGCATTTCTAGAGGGAGAGAAAATGAGCAGTTCTTC
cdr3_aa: CASISRGRENEQFF

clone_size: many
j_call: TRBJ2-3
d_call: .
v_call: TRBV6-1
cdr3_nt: TGTGCCAGCAGTAAAGGGGCGGCGGATACGCAGTATTTT
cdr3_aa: CASSKGAADTQYF

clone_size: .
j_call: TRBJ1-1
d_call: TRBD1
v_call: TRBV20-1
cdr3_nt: TGCAGTGCTACCCATCCACAGGGGCACGCTGAAGCTTTCTTT
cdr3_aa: CSATHPQGHAEAFF

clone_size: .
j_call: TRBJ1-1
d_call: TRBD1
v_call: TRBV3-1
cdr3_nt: TGTGCCAGCAGTTACACTTCATGGGACAGGGAGTACACTGAAGCTTTCTTT
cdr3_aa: CASSYTSWDREYTEAFF

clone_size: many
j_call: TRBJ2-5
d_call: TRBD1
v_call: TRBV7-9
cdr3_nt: TGTGCCAGCAGCGTAAGCACAGGGGGTATCCAAGAGACCCAGTACTTC
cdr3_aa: CASSVSTGGIQETQYF

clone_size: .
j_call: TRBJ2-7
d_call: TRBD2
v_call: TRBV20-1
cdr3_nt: TGCAGTGCAAGGACTAGCGGGAGAGGGGGTAGATACGAGCAGTACTTC
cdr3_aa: CSARTSGRGGRYEQYF

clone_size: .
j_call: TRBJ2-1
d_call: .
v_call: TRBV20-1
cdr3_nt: TGCAGTGTAATCGGGCGGGGCGGAGAGCAGTTCTTC
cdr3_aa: CSVIGRGGEQFF

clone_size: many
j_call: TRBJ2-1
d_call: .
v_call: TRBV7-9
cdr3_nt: TGTGCCAGCAGCTTCCGGGGGTCCTACAATGAGCAGTTCTTC
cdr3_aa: CASSFRGSYNEQFF

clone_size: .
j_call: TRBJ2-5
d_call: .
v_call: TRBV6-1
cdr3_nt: TGTGCCAGCAGTGGGCTCCTAACACAGAGAAAAGAGACACAGTACTTC
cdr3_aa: CASSGLLTQRKETQYF

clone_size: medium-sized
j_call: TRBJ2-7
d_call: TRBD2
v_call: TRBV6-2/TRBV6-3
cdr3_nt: TGTGCCAGCAGTTTACTTTCTAGCGGAATCTCCTACGAGCAGTACTTC
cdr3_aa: CASSLLSSGISYEQYF

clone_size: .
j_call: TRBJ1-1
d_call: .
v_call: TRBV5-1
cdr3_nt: TGCGCCAGCAGAGGGGCCTTAGGAGGGAGTGGAACTGAAGCTTTCTTT
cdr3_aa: CASRGALGGSGTEAFF

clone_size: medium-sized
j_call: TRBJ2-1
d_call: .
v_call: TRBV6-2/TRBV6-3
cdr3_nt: TGTGCCAGCAGTTACACCGATCTTACCGGGCTGAATGAGCAGTTCTTC
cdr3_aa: CASSYTDLTGLNEQFF

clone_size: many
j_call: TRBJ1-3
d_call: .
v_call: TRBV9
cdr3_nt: TGTGCCAGCAGCGTAGAGCAATCTGGAAACACCATATATTTT
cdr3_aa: CASSVEQSGNTIYF

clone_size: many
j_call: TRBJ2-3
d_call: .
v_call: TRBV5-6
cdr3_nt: TGTGCCAGCAGCTTAGGTAGCACAGATACGCAGTATTTT
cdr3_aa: CASSLGSTDTQYF

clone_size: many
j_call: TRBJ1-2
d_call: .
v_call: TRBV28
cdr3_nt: TGTGCCAGCAGTTTACCCCGCAGGGGCCAGGGCTACACCTTC
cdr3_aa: CASSLPRRGQGYTF

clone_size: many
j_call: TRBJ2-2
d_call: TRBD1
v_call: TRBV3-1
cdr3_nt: TGTGCCAGCAGCCACAGGGGGACCACCGGGGAGCTGTTTTTT
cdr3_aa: CASSHRGTTGELFF

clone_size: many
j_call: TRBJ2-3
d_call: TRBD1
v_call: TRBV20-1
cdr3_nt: TGCAGTGCTAGTCCCCTGGACAGGGCGGATACGCAGTATTTT
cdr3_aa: CSASPLDRADTQYF

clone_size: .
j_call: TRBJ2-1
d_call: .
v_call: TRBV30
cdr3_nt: TGTGCCTGGAGTGTAACGGGGGCGCTTGGATACAATGAGCAGTTCTTC
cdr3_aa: CAWSVTGALGYNEQFF

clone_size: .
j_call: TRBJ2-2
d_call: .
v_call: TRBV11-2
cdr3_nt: TGTGCCAGCAGCTTACGGGCTGGTCACCCCCTGAACACCGGGGAGCTGTTTTTT
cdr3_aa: CASSLRAGHPLNTGELFF

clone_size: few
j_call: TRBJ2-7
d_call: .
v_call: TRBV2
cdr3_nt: TGTGCCAGCATCAGACGGTGCTACGAGCAGTACTTC
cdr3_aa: CASIRRCYEQYF

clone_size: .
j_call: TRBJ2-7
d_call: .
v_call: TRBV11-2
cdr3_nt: TGTGCCAGCAGCTTAATTGGGGATGGCGGATCCTACGAGCAGTACTTC
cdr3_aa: CASSLIGDGGSYEQYF

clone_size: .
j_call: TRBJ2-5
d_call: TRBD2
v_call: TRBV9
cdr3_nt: TGTGCCAGCAGCGCGACTAGCGGGAGGGAGGCGACCCAGTACTTC
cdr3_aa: CASSATSGREATQYF

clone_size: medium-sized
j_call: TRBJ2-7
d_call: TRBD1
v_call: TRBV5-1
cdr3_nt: TGCGCCAGCAGCTACGGGACAGTCTCCTACGAGCAGTACTTC
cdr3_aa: CASSYGTVSYEQYF

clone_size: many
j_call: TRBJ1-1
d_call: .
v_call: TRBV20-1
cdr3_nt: TGCAGCGCTAGAGAGGATGGGAACACTGAAGCTTTCTTT
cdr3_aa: CSAREDGNTEAFF

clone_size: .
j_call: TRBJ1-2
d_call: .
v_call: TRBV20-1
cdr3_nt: TGCAGTGCTAGGCAGGCCGGGGCAAAAGGAACCTTC
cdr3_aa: CSARQAGAKGTF

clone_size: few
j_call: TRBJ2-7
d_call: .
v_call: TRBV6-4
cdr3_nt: TGTGCCAGCATTGCTACCCTAGTGCACGAGCAGTACTTC
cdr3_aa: CASIATLVHEQYF

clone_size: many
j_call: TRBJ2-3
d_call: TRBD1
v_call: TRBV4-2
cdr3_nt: TGTGCCAGCAGCCGGGGGACAGGGAAGAGCACAGATACGCAGTATTTT
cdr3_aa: CASSRGTGKSTDTQYF

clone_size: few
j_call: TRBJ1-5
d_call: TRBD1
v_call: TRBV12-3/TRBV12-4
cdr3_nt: TGTGCCAGCAGACTTACAGGGGACCAGCCCCAGCATTTT
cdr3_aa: CASRLTGDQPQHF

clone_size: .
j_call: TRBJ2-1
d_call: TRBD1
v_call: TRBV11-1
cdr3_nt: TGTGCCAGCAGCTCAGACAGGGTCCCCTACAATGAGCAGTTCTTC
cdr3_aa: CASSSDRVPYNEQFF

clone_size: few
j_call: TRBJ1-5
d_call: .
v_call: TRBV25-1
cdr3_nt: TGTGCCAGCCCTATGGGAAGCAATCAGCCCCAGCATTTT
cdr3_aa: CASPMGSNQPQHF

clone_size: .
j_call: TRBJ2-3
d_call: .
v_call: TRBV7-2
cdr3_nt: TGTGCCAGCAGCTTAGCAGGCGGCCTAGGGAATACGCAGTATTTT
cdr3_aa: CASSLAGGLGNTQYF

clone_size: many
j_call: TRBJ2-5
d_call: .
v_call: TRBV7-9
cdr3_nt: TGTGCCAGCAGCTTCATTGGGGGTTCGGAGACCCAGTACTTC
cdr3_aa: CASSFIGGSETQYF

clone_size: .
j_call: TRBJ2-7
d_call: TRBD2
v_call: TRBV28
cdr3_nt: TGTGCCAGCAGCTCGACTAGCGGGAGACTCTACTCCTACGAGCAGTACTTC
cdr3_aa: CASSSTSGRLYSYEQYF

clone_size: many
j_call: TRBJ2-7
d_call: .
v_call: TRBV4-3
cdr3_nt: TGCGCCAGCAGCCAAGAACGGGACGGCCGGTGGGAGCAGTACTTC
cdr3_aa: CASSQERDGRWEQYF

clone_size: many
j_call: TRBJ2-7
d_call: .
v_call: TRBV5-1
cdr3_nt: TGCGCCAGCAGCCCCTACAGGGAGGTCGTTTCCGAGCAGTACTTC
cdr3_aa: CASSPYREVVSEQYF

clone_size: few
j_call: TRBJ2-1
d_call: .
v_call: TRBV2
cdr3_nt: TGTGCCAGCAGTGGTACAGGTCTTACCTACAATGAGCAGTTCTTC
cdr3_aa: CASSGTGLTYNEQFF

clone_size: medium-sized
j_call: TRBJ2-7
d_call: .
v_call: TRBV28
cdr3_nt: TGTGCCAGCAGTAGTAGTCCGGTGGTCGAGCAGTACTTC
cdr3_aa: CASSSSPVVEQYF

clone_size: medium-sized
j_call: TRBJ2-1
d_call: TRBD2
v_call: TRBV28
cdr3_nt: TGTGCCAGCAGTTCCTCGGGACTAGCGGGGATGGGGGAGCAGTTCTTC
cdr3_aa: CASSSSGLAGMGEQFF

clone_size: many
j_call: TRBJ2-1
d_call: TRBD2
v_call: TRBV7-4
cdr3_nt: TGTGCCAGCAGCCCTCCTAGCGGGCCTCATGAGCAGTTCTTC
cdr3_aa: CASSPPSGPHEQFF

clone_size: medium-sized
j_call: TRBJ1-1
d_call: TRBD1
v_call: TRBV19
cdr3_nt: TGTGCCAGTAGTACCACCGACAGGGTAAACACTGAAGCTTTCTTT
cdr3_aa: CASSTTDRVNTEAFF

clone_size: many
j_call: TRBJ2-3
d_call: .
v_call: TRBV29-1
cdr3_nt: TGCAGCGTTGAATTGAGCGGGACAACAGATACGCAGTATTTT
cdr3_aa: CSVELSGTTDTQYF

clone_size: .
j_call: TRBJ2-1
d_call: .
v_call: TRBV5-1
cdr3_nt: TGCGCCAGCAGCTTGGGGCAGGGACTTAACAATGAGCAGTTCTTC
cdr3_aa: CASSLGQGLNNEQFF

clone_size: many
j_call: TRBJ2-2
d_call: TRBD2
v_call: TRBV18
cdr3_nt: TGTGCCAGCTCCCCTGTCCTAGCGGGAGTCACCGGGGAGCTGTTTTTT
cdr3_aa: CASSPVLAGVTGELFF

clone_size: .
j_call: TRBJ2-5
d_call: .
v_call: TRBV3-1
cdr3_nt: TGTGCCAGCAGCCAAGTCGTAGAGACCCAGTACTTC
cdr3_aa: CASSQVVETQYF

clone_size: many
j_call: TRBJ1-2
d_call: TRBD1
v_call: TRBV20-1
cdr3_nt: TGCAGTGCCATACGGTCAGGGGGCAATTATGGCTACACCTTC
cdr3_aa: CSAIRSGGNYGYTF

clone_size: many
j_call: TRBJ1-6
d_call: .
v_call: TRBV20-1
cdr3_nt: TGCAGTGCAGCCTCAGGGTTCTATAATTCACCCCTCCACTTT
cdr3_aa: CSAASGFYNSPLHF

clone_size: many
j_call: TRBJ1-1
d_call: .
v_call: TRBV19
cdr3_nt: TGTGCCAGCAGTAACAGGTTAGGCGAAGCTTTCTTT
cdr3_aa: CASSNRLGEAFF

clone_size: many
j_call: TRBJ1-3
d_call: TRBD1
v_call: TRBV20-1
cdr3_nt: TGCAGTGCTAGAGGACAGGGCTTCTCTGGAAACACCATATATTTT
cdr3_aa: CSARGQGFSGNTIYF

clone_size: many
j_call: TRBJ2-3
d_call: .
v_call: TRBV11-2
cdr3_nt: TGTGCCAGCAGCTTAGTCGCCAGCACAGATACGCAGTATTTT
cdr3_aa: CASSLVASTDTQYF

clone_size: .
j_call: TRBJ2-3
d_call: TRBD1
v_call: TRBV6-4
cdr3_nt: TGTGCCAGCAATAGGGACAGCAGCCAGCCCCAGTATTTT
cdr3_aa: CASNRDSSQPQYF